The 2 T cell receptor beta chains below were found in one sample sequenced in a study of a mutant IDH1 vaccine in newly diagnosed glioma. Profiled with immunoSEQ multiplex PCR; TCRdb holds only in-frame clones, not every one. The sample holds about 21,000 clones, 70% to 90% seen once. Time point described: baseline, week 1 (first vaccination visit). Treatment noted: pre-vaccination baseline after standard-of-care therapy. The source material was PBMCs, sampled from a glioma patient treated with radiotherapy, temozolomide or both. Source of these receptors: a man aged 40-50 years with glioma.

In its sample, this clone was seen once. The chain uses TRBV4-1 and TRBJ2-7; D possibly matches TRBD1 or TRBD2 (5 bases each). The CDR3 runs 14 residues. Between the trimmed V and J ends, which lost 2 bases and 6 bases, there was a span of 14 bases. Per the germline V gene, CDR1 is MGHRA and CDR2 is YSYEKL. CDR3 in amino acids: CASSQFTGGGEQYF. As DNA, the CDR3 is TGCGCCAGCAGCCAATTTACAGGAGGAGGCGAGCAGTACTTC.

The chain couples TRBV6-5 to TRBJ1-5; 11 nucleotides match TRBD1. CDR3 size: 15 residues. Trimming took 5 bases from V and 6 from J; bases not matched to a gene: 6. The V gene's germline CDR1 is MNHEY and CDR2 SVGAGI. The CDR3 loop reads CASSRDRGLGQPQHF. The DNA for the CDR3 is TGTGCCAGCAGTCGGGACAGGGGGTTAGGTCAGCCCCAGCATTTT.